The T cell receptor beta chain under discussion was sequenced for a study of blood T cells in healthy people across ages. Each sample yielded at least 6 micrograms of PBMC total RNA. It was with a sample-barcoded 5' primer and a J-beta primer mix that a second PCR of roughly 7 to 11 cycles was run. TCRdb re-called the 5' RACE reads with MiXCR, one entry per CDR3 protein. The sample records roughly 650,000 distinct CDR3 sequences, roughly 32% being singletons. In this sample, this clonotype turned up many times. The CDR3 sequence is 18 residues long. The V and J ends lost 2 bases and 0 bases respectively, with 19 bases between them. CDR1 SGHTA and CDR2 FQGNSA come from the germline V gene.

J is TRBJ1-2 and V is TRBV7-2; possible D gene TRBD1, 6 bases. Sequenced input: blood. This TCR came from a woman of 80 years or more in good health. Here the CDR3 reads CASSLQGSSPTANYGYTF. CDR3 in DNA: TGTGCCAGCAGCTTACAGGGGAGCTCCCCGACGGCTAACTATGGCTACACCTTC.